This is a list of T cell receptor beta chains from one sample in a study of radiation and T cells in renal cell carcinoma. The repertoire was sequenced with immunoSEQ multiplex PCR; TCRdb's copy has only in-frame clones and lacks some. The top ten clones hold around 13% of a sample with some 140,000 clones, approximately 91% of them seen once. The sample was blood, taken from a patient whose treatment included radiotherapy and nephrectomy. Every receptor here comes from a woman between 50 and 59 years old with renal cell carcinoma. Each CDR3 is given with its conserved first and last residue. The listing skips clone size in some rows; elsewhere it reads once, few, many or a size class.

V	size	J	CDR3
TRBV7-9	NA	TRBJ2-7	CASSPLGQGGPYF
TRBV19	NA	TRBJ2-1	CASSKSQGSYNEQFF
TRBV7-9	NA	TRBJ2-5	CASSFGQGQETQYF
TRBV5-1	NA	TRBJ2-2	CASSFTGGPTGELFF
TRBV19	NA	TRBJ1-3	CASSIAGGTEGNTIYF
TRBV5-1	NA	TRBJ1-2	CASSTGDSGGYGYTF
TRBV20-1	NA	TRBJ1-2	CSGGEYGYTF
TRBV28	NA	TRBJ1-2	CASIASERPYGYTF
TRBV9	NA	TRBJ2-7	CASSPRQPSYEQYF
TRBV7-9	NA	TRBJ1-5	CASSLEGRLQPQHF
TRBV9	once	TRBJ1-2	CASSVGPYGYTF